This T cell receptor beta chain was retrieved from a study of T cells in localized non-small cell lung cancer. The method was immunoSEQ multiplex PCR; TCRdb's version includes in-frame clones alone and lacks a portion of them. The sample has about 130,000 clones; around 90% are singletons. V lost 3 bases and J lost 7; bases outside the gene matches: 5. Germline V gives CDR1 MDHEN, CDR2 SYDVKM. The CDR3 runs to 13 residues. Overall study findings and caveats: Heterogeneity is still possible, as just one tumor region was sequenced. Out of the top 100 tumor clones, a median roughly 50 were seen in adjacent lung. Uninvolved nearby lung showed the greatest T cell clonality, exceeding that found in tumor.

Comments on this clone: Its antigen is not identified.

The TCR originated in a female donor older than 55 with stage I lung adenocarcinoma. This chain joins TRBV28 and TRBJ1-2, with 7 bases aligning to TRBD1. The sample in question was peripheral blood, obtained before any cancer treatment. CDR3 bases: TGTGCCAGCAGTTTTGACAGGGTGGGTGGCTACACCTTC. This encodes CASSFDRVGGYTF.